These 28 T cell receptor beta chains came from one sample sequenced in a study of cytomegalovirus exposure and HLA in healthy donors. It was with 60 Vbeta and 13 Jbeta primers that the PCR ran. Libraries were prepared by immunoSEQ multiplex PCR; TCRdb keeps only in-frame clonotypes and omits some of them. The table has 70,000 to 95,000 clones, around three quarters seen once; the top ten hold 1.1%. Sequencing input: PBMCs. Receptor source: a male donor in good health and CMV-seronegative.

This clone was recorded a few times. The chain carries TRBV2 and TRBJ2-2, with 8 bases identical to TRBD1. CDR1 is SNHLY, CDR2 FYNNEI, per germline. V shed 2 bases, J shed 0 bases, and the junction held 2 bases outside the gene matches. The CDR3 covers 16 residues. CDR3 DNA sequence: TGTGCCAGCAGTGAACAGGGACAGGCGAACACCGGGGAGCTGTTTTTT. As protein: CASSEQGQANTGELFF.

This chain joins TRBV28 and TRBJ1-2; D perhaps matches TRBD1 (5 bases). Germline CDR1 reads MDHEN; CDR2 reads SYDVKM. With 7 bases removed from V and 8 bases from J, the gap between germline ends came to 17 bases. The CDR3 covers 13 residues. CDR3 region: CASKLRGAGGYTF. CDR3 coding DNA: TGTGCCAGCAAGTTGAGGGGCGCGGGAGGCTACACCTTC.

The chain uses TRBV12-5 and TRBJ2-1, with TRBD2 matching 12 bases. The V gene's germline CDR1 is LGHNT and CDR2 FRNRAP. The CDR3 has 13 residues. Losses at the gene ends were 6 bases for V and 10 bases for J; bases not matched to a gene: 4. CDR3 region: CASGTSGGDEQFF. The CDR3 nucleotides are TGTGCTAGTGGGACTAGCGGGGGAGACGAGCAGTTCTTC.

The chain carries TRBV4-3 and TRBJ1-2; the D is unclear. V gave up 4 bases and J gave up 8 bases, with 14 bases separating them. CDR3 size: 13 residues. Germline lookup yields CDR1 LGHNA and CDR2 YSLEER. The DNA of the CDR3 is TGCGCCAGCAGCCCTGGGCCCTCGAGCGGCTACACCTTC. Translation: CASSPGPSSGYTF.

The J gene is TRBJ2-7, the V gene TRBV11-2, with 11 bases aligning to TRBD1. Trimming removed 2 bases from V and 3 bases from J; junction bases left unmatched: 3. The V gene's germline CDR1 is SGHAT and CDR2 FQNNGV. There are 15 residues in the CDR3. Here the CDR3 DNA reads TGTGCCAGCAGCTTATCGGGACAGGGGGTCTACGAGCAGTACTTC. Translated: CASSLSGQGVYEQYF.

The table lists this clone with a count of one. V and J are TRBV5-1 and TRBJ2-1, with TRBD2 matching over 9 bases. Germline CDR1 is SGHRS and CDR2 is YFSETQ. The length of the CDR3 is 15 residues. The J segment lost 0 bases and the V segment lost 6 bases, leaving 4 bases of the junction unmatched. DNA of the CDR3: TGCGCCAGCACGCCAGCGGGAGGCTCCTACAATGAGCAGTTCTTC. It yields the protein CASTPAGGSYNEQFF.

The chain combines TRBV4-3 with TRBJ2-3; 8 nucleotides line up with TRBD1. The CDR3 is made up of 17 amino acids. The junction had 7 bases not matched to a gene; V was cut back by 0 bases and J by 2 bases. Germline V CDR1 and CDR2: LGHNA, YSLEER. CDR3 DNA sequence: TGCGCCAGCAGCCAAGATCTTGGGACAGGCTTCACAGATACGCAGTATTTT. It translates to CASSQDLGTGFTDTQYF.

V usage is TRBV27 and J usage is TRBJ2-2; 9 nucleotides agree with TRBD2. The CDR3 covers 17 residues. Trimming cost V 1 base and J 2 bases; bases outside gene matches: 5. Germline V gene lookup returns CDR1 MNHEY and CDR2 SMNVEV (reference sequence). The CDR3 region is CASSLWGLAGNTGELFF. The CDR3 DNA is TGTGCCAGCAGTTTATGGGGGCTAGCGGGAAACACCGGGGAGCTGTTTTTT.

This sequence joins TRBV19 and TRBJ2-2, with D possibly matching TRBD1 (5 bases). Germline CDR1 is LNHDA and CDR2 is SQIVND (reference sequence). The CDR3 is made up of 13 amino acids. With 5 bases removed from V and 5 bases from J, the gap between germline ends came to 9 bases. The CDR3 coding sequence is TGTGCCAGTAGTTTCAGGGAAACCGGGGAGCTGTTTTTT. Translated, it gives CASSFRETGELFF. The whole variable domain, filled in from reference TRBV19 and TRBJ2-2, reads DGGITQSPKYLFRKEGQNVTLSCEQNLNHDAMYWYRQDPGQGLRLIYYSQIVNDFQKGDIAEGYSVSREKKESFPLTVTSAQKNPTAFYLCASSFRETGELFFGEGSRLTVL.

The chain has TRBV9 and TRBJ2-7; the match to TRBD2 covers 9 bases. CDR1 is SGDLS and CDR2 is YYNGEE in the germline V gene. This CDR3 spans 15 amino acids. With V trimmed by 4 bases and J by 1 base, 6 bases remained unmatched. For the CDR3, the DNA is TGTGCCAGCAGCACGGGCGGGGGGGCTTCCTACGAGCAGTACTTC. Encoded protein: CASSTGGGASYEQYF.

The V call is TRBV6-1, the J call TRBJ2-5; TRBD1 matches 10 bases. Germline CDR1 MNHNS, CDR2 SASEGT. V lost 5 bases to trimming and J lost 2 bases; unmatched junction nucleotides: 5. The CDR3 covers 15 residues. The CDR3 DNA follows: TGTGCCAGCAGTTCCCCGGGACAGGGGCAAGAGACCCAGTACTTC. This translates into CASSSPGQGQETQYF.

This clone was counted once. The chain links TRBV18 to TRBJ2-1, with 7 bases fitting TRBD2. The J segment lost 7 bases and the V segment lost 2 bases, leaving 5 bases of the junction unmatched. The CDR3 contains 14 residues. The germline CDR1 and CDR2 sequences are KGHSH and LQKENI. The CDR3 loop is CASSPREGRNEQFF. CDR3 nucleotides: TGTGCCAGCTCACCAAGGGAGGGTCGAAATGAGCAGTTCTTC. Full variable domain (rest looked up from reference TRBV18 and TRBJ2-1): NAGVMQNPRHLVRRRGQEARLRCSPMKGHSHVYWYRQLPEEGLKFMVYLQKENIIDESGMPKERFSAEFPKEGPSILRIQQVVRGDSAAYFCASSPREGRNEQFFGPGTRLTVL.

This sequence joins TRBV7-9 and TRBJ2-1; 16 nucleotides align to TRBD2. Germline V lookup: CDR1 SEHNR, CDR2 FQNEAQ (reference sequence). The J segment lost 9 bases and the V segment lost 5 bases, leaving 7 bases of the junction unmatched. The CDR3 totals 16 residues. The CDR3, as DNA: TGTGCCAGCAGCCCCCCCGGGACTAGCGGGGGGGGTGAGCAGTTCTTC. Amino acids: CASSPPGTSGGGEQFF.

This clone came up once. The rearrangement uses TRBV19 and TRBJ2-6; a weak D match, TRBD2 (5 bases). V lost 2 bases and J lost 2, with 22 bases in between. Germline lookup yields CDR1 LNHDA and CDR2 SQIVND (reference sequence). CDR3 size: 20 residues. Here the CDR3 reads CASSITHRRTAMAGANVLTF. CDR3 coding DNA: TGTGCCAGTAGTATAACCCACCGGAGGACCGCTATGGCTGGGGCCAACGTCCTGACTTTC.

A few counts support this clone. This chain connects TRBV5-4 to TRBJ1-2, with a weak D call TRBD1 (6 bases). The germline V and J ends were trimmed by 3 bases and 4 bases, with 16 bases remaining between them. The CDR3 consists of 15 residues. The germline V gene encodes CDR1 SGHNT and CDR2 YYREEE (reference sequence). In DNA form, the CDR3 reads TGTGCCAGCAGCTCACAGACAGGCTTCCGCTATGGCTACACCTTC. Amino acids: CASSSQTGFRYGYTF.

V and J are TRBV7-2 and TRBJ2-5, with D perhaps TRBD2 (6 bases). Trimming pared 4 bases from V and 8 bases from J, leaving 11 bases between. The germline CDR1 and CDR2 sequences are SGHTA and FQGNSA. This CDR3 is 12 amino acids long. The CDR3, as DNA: TGTGCCAGCAGCTCAACTAGCCCCACCCAGTACTTC. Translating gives CASSSTSPTQYF.

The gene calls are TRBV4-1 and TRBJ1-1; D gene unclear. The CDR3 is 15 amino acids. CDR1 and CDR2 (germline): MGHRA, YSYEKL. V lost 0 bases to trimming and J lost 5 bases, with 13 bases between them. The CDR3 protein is CASSQDGEARTEAFF. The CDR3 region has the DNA TGCGCCAGCAGCCAAGATGGGGAGGCGAGGACTGAAGCTTTCTTT.

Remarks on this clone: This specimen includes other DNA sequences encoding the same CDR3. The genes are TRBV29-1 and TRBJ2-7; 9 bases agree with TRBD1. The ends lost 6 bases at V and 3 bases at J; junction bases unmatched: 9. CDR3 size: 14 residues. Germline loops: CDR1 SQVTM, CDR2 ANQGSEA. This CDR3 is CSVGGGTGFYEQYF. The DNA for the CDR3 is TGCAGCGTCGGAGGCGGGACAGGGTTCTACGAGCAGTACTTC.

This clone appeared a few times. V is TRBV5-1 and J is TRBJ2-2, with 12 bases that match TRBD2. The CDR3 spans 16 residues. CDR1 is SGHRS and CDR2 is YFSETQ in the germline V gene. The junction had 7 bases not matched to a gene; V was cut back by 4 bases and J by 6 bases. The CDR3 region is CASSLTSGGPAGELFF. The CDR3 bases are TGCGCCAGCAGCCTAACTAGCGGGGGGCCCGCCGGGGAGCTGTTTTTT.

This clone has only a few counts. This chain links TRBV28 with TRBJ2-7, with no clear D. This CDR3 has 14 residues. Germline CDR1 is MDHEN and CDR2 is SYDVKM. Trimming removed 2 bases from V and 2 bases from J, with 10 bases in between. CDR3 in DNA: TGTGCCAGCAGTTTACCGAGGCCGCCCTACGAGCAGTACTTC. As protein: CASSLPRPPYEQYF.

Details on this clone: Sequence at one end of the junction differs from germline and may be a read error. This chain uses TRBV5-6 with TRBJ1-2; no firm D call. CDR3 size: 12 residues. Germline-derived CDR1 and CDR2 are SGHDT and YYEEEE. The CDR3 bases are TGTGCCAGCAGCTTTCCGGGGTGCGGCTACCCCTTC. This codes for CASSFPGCGYPF.

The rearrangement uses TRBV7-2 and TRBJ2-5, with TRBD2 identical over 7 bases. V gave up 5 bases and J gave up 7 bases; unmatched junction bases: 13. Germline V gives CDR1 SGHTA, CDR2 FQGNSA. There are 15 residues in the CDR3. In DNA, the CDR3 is TGTGCCAGCAGCACTGTAGCGGGCCAATATGTGACCCAGTACTTC. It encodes CASSTVAGQYVTQYF.

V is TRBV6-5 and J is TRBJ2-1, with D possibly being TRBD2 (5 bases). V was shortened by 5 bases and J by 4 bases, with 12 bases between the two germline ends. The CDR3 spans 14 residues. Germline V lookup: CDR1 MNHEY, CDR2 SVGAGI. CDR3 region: CASSMREAYNEQFF. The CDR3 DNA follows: TGTGCCAGCAGTATGAGGGAAGCTTACAATGAGCAGTTCTTC.

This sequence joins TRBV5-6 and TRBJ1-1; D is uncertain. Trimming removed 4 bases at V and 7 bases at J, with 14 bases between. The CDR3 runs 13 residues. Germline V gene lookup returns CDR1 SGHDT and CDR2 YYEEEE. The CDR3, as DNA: TGTGCCAGCAGCCGCCCGGGTTTTTATGAAGCTTTCTTT. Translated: CASSRPGFYEAFF.

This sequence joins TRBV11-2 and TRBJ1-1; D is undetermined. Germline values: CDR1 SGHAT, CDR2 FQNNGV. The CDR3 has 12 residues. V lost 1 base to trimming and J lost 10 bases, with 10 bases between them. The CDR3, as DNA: TGTGCCAGCAGCTTAGTAGTGGAGCGAGCTTTCTTT. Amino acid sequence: CASSLVVERAFF.

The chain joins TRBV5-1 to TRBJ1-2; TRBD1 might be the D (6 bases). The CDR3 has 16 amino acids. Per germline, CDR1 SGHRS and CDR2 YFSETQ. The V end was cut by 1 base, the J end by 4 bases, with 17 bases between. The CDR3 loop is CASSLWNSGGAYGYTF. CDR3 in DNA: TGCGCCAGCAGCTTGTGGAACAGCGGGGGGGCCTATGGCTACACCTTC.

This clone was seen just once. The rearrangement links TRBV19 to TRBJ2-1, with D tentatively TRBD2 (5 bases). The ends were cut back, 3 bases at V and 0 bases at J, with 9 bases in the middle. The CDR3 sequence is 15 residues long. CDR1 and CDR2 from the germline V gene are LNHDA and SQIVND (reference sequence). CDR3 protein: CASSMTEGSYNEQFF. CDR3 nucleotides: TGTGCCAGTAGTATGACCGAGGGCTCCTACAATGAGCAGTTCTTC.

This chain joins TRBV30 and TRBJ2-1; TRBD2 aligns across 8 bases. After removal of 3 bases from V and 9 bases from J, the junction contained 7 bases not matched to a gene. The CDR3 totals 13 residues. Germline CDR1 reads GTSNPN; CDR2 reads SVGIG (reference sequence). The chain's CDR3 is CAWSPGLGPEQFF. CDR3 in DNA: TGTGCCTGGAGCCCGGGACTAGGGCCTGAGCAGTTCTTC.